This T cell receptor (beta chain) was recovered during a study of shared clonotypes between healthy human individuals (dated by TCRdb to the early 2020s). Looking at the study overall: The cohort comprised two women and a few men aged 18 to 49 years. Per donor, three plates each were used for CD4 naive and CD4 memory, two for CD8 naive, and one for CD8 memory. The study deeply sequenced blood TCR repertoires of about 5 healthy adults to estimate repertoire size and the extent of clonotype sharing between individuals. Different laboratories and diverse techniques were used to prepare libraries and sequence TCR repertoires, to increase sequencing depth and limit assay-specific biases. Between about 0.85 and 9.5 billion PBMCs per donor were obtained by leukapheresis.

Details on this clone: Its antigen target is currently unknown. Base qualities are not recorded, but no much larger clone differs from it by a single base.

The donors were healthy, HIV-negative adults who had no recently reported acute infections or vaccinations. All donors were Caucasian adults living in Nashville, Tennessee, USA. CD4+ T cells were enriched by magnetic negative selection; naive cells were then positively selected on CD45RA, and the negative fraction formed the memory subset. After blood collection by leukapheresis, PBMCs were isolated using Ficoll-Histopaque density gradient centrifugation and then cryopreserved in the vapor phase of liquid nitrogen. Analytical flow cytometry was used to check the purity and quantity of each magnetically sorted T cell population. From each sorted fraction, genomic DNA was isolated and quantified by UV absorbance on a Nanodrop 2000c. TCR CDR3 regions were amplified from genomic DNA by multiplex PCR using the deep immunoSEQ assay. Extracted genomic DNA from each cell subset was spread evenly across all wells of several immunoSEQ 96-well plates, with each plate serving as a replicate. For sorted subsets, each replicate PCR was loaded with roughly 190 ng genomic DNA, equivalent to 25,000 to 35,000 T cell genomes. Purified libraries were measured with a Qubit 3.0 fluorometer, size-checked on a Bioanalyzer 2100, and measured again with the KAPA Library Quantification kit. Each immunoSEQ 96-well plate was sequenced on its own single-read 150-cycle Illumina NextSeq 550 flow cell. Turning to the authors' computational methods: Because the immunoSEQ output held only junctional sequences and lacked quality scores, the filtering could not match the filtering applied to full-length reads. Sequences were annotated with PyIR, a Python wrapper for IgBLAST v1.9, and V/J genes and CDR3 were assigned using IMGT germline references. Reads were filtered out if the reads had weak V/J assignments (E-value above 1e-6), no CDR3, stop codons, out-of-frame junctions, or ambiguous translated residues. V3J clonotypes were defined by identical inferred V gene, J gene, and CDR3 amino acid sequence. To compute the percentage overlap between repertoires, the number of shared unique clonotypes was divided by the size of the smaller repertoire. RTK rarefaction, the Chao1 estimator, and Recon v2.1 estimates of unobserved clonotypes were used to assess repertoire richness. OLGA was used to compute generation probabilities for all TCRbeta clonotypes that the gDNA method yielded from a handful of donors. TCRdb obtained this table from immuneACCESS and retained in-frame rearrangements with V and J assigned. These tables miss some clones; where compared with another copy, unresolved V genes account for less than half of the shortfall, and the remainder is unexplained. V and J calls and clone size follow that table, whereas D and trimming were derived from the DNA. The sample table records nearly 1 million clones; approximately 80% of these occur just once. The biggest ten clones account for approximately 1.5% of the sample.

The CDR3 runs 14 amino acids, cysteine and phenylalanine included. Just CDR3 DNA is preserved here, 42 bases in frame from base 1. Cut back by 6 bases and 4 bases, the V and J ends lie 15 bases apart. The CDR1 and CDR2 encoded by the germline V gene are MDHEN and SYDVKM. What the work shows at the level of the full study, not this receptor alone: Naive subsets generally had larger estimated clonotype richness than memory subsets. Higher generation probabilities were observed for clonotypes shared by all four sorted-subset donors than for non-shared clonotypes. Sampling was restricted to blood, and TCR repertoires in tissue are likely to differ from TCR repertoires in blood. Pairwise subsampling indicated that sequencing depth was expected to affect the degree of clonotype sharing among donors. Because the study included a small number of donors, the genetic and exposure-history diversity represented was limited. Incomplete sequencing was indicated by rarefaction of sorted-subset datasets, despite the large sequencing depth. Across four donors, approximately 4.9% of naive CD4, approximately 3.6% of naive CD8, approximately 2.5% of memory CD4, and 0.4% to 0.45% of memory CD8 clonotypes were shared.

The chain is encoded by TRBV28 joined to TRBJ1-1; a confident D gene designation cannot be given. Sequenced: memory CD4+ T cells sorted from blood. The sample's cell subset or site label is to be understood as: CD45RA-negative fraction. This sequence was found in a man aged 18 to 29 in good health. At the DNA level, the sequence is TGTGCCAGCAGATTTTCAGGTTATGCCACTGAAGCTTTCTTT. Translated, it gives CASRFSGYATEAFF.